A selection of T cell receptor beta chains follows, all from one sample in a study of T cells after yellow fever vaccination. TCRdb fed the 5' RACE reads into MiXCR, producing one record per CDR3 protein. The table lists approximately 550,000 distinct CDR3 sequences, 19% of them singletons. Sequencing used PBMCs, obtained 15 days after the yellow fever booster vaccination. These receptors all stem from a man aged 30 to 39 who received the YFV17D yellow fever vaccine. Both conserved end residues are part of each CDR3. The D gene is left open where the match is weak. Some rows have no size entry. The others give once, few or many, or a class for an expanded clone.

d_call | j_call | v_call | clone_size | cdr3_nt | cdr3_aa
NA | TRBJ2-3 | TRBV3-1 | few | TGTGCCAGCAGCGGAGGGCCAAATCATAATACGCAGTATTTT | CASSGGPNHNTQYF
TRBD2 | TRBJ2-3 | TRBV10-3 | NA | TGTGCCATCAGGTATGGGAGGGAGGAGACAGATACGCAGTATTTT | CAIRYGREETDTQYF
NA | TRBJ2-1 | TRBV5-1 | NA | TGCGCCAGCAGCGGTGGGGGGTACACCTACAATGAGCAGTTCTTC | CASSGGGYTYNEQFF
NA | TRBJ2-2 | TRBV27 | NA | TGTGCCAGCAGTTTAAAGGGCGGGGCCGGGGAGCTGTTTTTT | CASSLKGGAGELFF
NA | TRBJ2-1 | TRBV20-1 | few | TGCAGTGCCGAAATCCGTCCGGGTGAGCAGTTCTTC | CSAEIRPGEQFF
NA | TRBJ2-5 | TRBV7-2 | NA | TGTGCCAGCAGCTCTTCGTCATCCGCGGGACAAGAGACCCAGTACTTC | CASSSSSSAGQETQYF
NA | TRBJ2-1 | TRBV30 | few | TGTGCCTGGAGCCAGGGACTGGATAGCTCCTACAATGAGCAGTTCTTC | CAWSQGLDSSYNEQFF
NA | TRBJ2-1 | TRBV29-1 | few | TGCAGCGCCGGCGAGACGATTGAGCAGTTCTTC | CSAGETIEQFF
NA | TRBJ2-5 | TRBV11-2 | NA | TGTGCCAGCAGCTTAGGGGGTGGGCAGACCCAGTACTTC | CASSLGGGQTQYF
NA | TRBJ2-4 | TRBV10-2 | few | TGCGCCAGCAGTGGTGGTAAACAAACCGTTTCAAACATTCAGTACTTC | CASSGGKQTVSNIQYF
NA | TRBJ2-7 | TRBV7-2 | NA | TGTGCCAGCAGCATTATTGTCCACGAGCAGTACTTC | CASSIIVHEQYF
NA | TRBJ2-5 | TRBV3-1 | few | TGTGCCAGCAGCCAAGATCGTTCGGGTGGAGAGACCCAGTACTTC | CASSQDRSGGETQYF
TRBD1 | TRBJ1-1 | TRBV12-3/TRBV12-4 | NA | TGTGCCAGCATCTTGTCAGGGGGACCCACTGAAGCTTTCTTT | CASILSGGPTEAFF
NA | TRBJ2-5 | TRBV7-9 | few | TGTGCCAGCAGCTTGTCCCTACGGCAAGAGACCCAGTACTTC | CASSLSLRQETQYF
NA | TRBJ1-1 | TRBV19 | NA | TGTGCCAGTAGTCTACCGCCCCCCGGGGCGAACACTGAAGCTTTCTTT | CASSLPPPGANTEAFF
NA | TRBJ1-5 | TRBV7-2 | few | TGTGCCAGCAGCCGACAGGTTCACAATCAGCCCCAGCATTTT | CASSRQVHNQPQHF
NA | TRBJ2-6 | TRBV10-3 | few | TGTGCCATCCCCCAGGGACCCCCATCCTCTGGGGCCAACGTCCTGACTTTC | CAIPQGPPSSGANVLTF
NA | TRBJ2-7 | TRBV20-1 | few | TGCAGTGCCCTTCGGTTCGAGCAGTACTTC | CSALRFEQYF
NA | TRBJ2-1 | TRBV29-1 | NA | TGCAGCGTTGAAAGATCCCGGGACTACAATGAGCAGTTCTTC | CSVERSRDYNEQFF
NA | TRBJ1-2 | TRBV9 | NA | TGTGCCAGCAGCGTCAGGACAGATGGTGGCTACACCTTC | CASSVRTDGGYTF
NA | TRBJ1-2 | TRBV20-1 | NA | TGCAGTGCTAGACGCTCCGGGGAATATGGCTACACCTTC | CSARRSGEYGYTF
NA | TRBJ2-6 | TRBV4-3 | NA | TGCGCCAGCAGCCATGACCCCGGTAGTGGGGCCAACGTCCTGACTTTC | CASSHDPGSGANVLTF
NA | TRBJ2-5 | TRBV20-1 | many | TGCAGTGCTAGAGACCCCTCGACGGGACAAGAGACCCAGTACTTC | CSARDPSTGQETQYF
NA | TRBJ2-3 | TRBV20-1 | NA | TGCAGTGCGGCGCCCCATCCCACAGATACGCAGTATTTT | CSAAPHPTDTQYF
NA | TRBJ2-7 | TRBV4-3 | NA | TGCGCCAGCAGCCAAGATGGGCAGTCCTACGAGCAGTACTTC | CASSQDGQSYEQYF
NA | TRBJ1-1 | TRBV3-1 | NA | TGTGCCAGCAGCCAAGATCCGGCCACTGAAGCTTTCTTT | CASSQDPATEAFF
NA | TRBJ1-1 | TRBV20-1 | NA | TGCAGTGCACGGAAGTCGGGAGTTGAAGCTTTCTTT | CSARKSGVEAFF
NA | TRBJ2-5 | TRBV12-3/TRBV12-4 | few | TGTGCCAGCAGTCCCCCAGACCGGCAAGAGACCCAGTACTTC | CASSPPDRQETQYF
NA | TRBJ2-2 | TRBV20-1 | few | TGCAGTGCTAGAGAGATGGACACCGGGGAGCTGTTTTTT | CSAREMDTGELFF
TRBD2 | TRBJ2-1 | TRBV10-3 | few | TGTGCCATCAGGGCTAGCGGGTATTCTGAGCAGTTCTTC | CAIRASGYSEQFF
TRBD2 | TRBJ2-7 | TRBV7-8 | many | TGTGCCAGCAGCCGTACTAGCGGGGGGTCCTACGAGCAGTACTTC | CASSRTSGGSYEQYF
TRBD2 | TRBJ2-1 | TRBV7-2 | few | TGTGCCAGCAGCCTAGCGACTAGCGGGAGAAGGCTTCAGGGGTACAATGAGCAGTTCTTC | CASSLATSGRRLQGYNEQFF
NA | TRBJ2-2 | TRBV12-3/TRBV12-4 | NA | TGTGCCAGCACCTTGGGTGGGCTGAACACCGGGGAGCTGTTTTTT | CASTLGGLNTGELFF
TRBD2 | TRBJ2-5 | TRBV7-9 | NA | TGTGCCAGCAGCCTCGGTCTGGGACTAGCGCAAGAGACCCAGTACTTC | CASSLGLGLAQETQYF
NA | TRBJ2-3 | TRBV7-9 | few | TGTGCCAGCAGCTCCCCGTGGGGCCCTGACACAGATACGCAGTATTTT | CASSSPWGPDTDTQYF
NA | TRBJ1-1 | TRBV4-2 | NA | TGTGCCAGCAGCCAAGACAGGGTGGGTCCTGAAGCTTTCTTT | CASSQDRVGPEAFF